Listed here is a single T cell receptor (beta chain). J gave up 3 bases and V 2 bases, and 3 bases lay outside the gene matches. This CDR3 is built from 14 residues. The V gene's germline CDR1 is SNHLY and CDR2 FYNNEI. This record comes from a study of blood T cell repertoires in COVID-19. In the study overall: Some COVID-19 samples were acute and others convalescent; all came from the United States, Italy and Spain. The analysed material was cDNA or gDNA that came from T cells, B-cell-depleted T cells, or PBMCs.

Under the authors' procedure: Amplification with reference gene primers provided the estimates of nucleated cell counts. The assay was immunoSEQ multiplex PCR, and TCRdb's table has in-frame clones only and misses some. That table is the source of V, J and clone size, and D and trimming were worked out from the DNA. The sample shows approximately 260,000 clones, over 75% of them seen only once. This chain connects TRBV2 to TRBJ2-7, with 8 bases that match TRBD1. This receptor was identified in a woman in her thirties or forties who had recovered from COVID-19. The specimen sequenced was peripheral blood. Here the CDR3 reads CASSEQGARYEQYF. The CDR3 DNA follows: TGTGCCAGCAGTGAACAGGGGGCGCGCTACGAGCAGTACTTC.